This T cell receptor beta chain was identified in a study of cytomegalovirus exposure and HLA in healthy donors. Looked up from germline, CDR1 is SQVTM and CDR2 is ANQGSEA. This CDR3 has 14 amino acids. The V gene end was trimmed by 4 bases and the J gene end by 2 bases; junction bases not matched to a gene: 5. Use of 60 Vbeta and 13 Jbeta primers characterized the PCR. Profiled with immunoSEQ multiplex PCR; TCRdb holds only in-frame clones, not every one. The table includes approximately 140,000 clones, almost 80% detected once. Specimen: PBMCs. This sequence joins TRBV29-1 and TRBJ2-1; 7 bases align to TRBD2. This clonotype was obtained from a woman aged 35 to 49 in good health and CMV-seropositive. The CDR3 sequence is CSVARAGAYNEQFF. The CDR3 DNA sequence: TGCAGCGTTGCGAGGGCGGGGGCCTACAATGAGCAGTTCTTC.